The 14 T cell receptor beta chains reported below all come from one sample, sequenced in a study of blood T cell repertoires in COVID-19. This table comes from immunoSEQ multiplex PCR, and its TCRdb copy is limited to in-frame clones, with some not included. In the table there are 110,000 to 150,000 clones, 88% of which are singletons. The source material was peripheral blood. The receptors were gathered from a woman aged 60-70 years with acute or convalescent COVID-19.

This rearrangement joins TRBV11-3 to TRBJ2-5; TRBD1 matches at 9 bases. Germline values: CDR1 SGHNT, CDR2 YENEEA. The CDR3 is 15 residues long. V trimming: 5 bases; J trimming: 5 bases; junction bases outside the gene matches: 9. This CDR3 reads CASSPTGGGIETQYF. The CDR3 DNA reads TGTGCCAGCAGCCCCACAGGGGGCGGGATCGAGACCCAGTACTTC.

This clone was seen once. V is TRBV7-3 and J is TRBJ2-5; D ambiguous. This CDR3 spans 13 amino acids. Trimming removed 1 base at V and 10 bases at J, with 13 bases between. The germline V gene has CDR1 SGHTA and CDR2 FQGTGA. CDR3 sequence: CASSLSGTTFQYF. The CDR3 region has the DNA TGTGCCAGCAGCTTAAGCGGCACTACCTTCCAGTACTTC.

The chain couples TRBV9 to TRBJ2-7, with a possible D match to TRBD2 (5 bases). Germline V gene data show CDR1 as SGDLS and CDR2 as YYNGEE. The V gene lost 4 bases and the J gene lost 5 bases, with 16 bases spanning the gap. The CDR3 consists of 14 residues. As DNA, the CDR3 is TGTGCCAGCAGCCCCCAGCCTCTTAGCGACGAGCAGTACTTC. It codes for CASSPQPLSDEQYF.

J is TRBJ1-2 and V is TRBV5-6; D perhaps matches TRBD1 (6 bases). The germline CDR1 and CDR2 sequences are SGHDT and YYEEEE. The CDR3 sequence is 14 residues long. Trimming took off 2 bases at V and 4 bases at J, with 12 bases between the two ends. CDR3 sequence (DNA): TGTGCCAGCAGCTTCGGACAGCTGTTCTATGGCTACACCTTC. It encodes CASSFGQLFYGYTF.

The genes are TRBV29-1 and TRBJ2-3; D possibly corresponds to TRBD2 (5 bases). Germline assignment: CDR1 SQVTM and CDR2 ANQGSEA. V was pared by 7 bases and J by 2 bases, with 16 bases between. The CDR3 totals 14 residues. CDR3 DNA: TGCAGCGGAGGGCTAGCAGGTGTCACAGATACGCAGTATTTT. Amino acid sequence: CSGGLAGVTDTQYF.

The V and J genes are TRBV3-1 (or the pseudogene TRBV3-2) and TRBJ1-2, with D uncertain. V was cut by 6 bases and J by 2 bases, with 13 bases left in between. The CDR3 consists of 14 residues. The germline CDR1 and CDR2 sequences are LGHDT and YNNKEL (reference sequence). CDR3 region: CASSPLGGNYGYTF. The CDR3 region has the DNA TGTGCCAGCAGTCCCCTCGGCGGGAACTATGGCTACACCTTC.

The chain employs TRBV6-5 and TRBJ1-1; TRBD1 matches 9 bases. This CDR3 spans 15 amino acids. V gave up 7 bases and J gave up 5 bases; unmatched junction bases: 11. Per germline, CDR1 MNHEY and CDR2 SVGAGI. The chain's CDR3 is CASMKQGAFETEAFF. CDR3 sequence (DNA): TGTGCCAGCATGAAACAGGGGGCATTTGAAACTGAAGCTTTCTTT.

The rearrangement links TRBV4-3 to TRBJ2-7, with D possibly matching TRBD1 (6 bases). Trimming removed 1 base from V and 2 bases from J, with 15 bases in between. Germline V gene data show CDR1 as LGHNA and CDR2 as YSLEER. The CDR3 has 16 amino acids. DNA for the CDR3: TGCGCCAGCAGCCAAGGGGCCGGTACAGGGACCTACGAGCAGTACTTC. Translated: CASSQGAGTGTYEQYF.

The chain has TRBV9 and TRBJ1-4, with 12 bases matching TRBD1. This CDR3 is built from 17 residues. Germline CDR1 and CDR2: SGDLS and YYNGEE. V shed 4 bases, J shed 7 bases, and the junction held 11 bases outside the gene matches. CDR3 sequence reads: CASSPQPGQGAGEKLFF. CDR3 sequence (DNA): TGTGCCAGCAGCCCCCAACCGGGACAGGGGGCAGGTGAAAAACTGTTTTTT.

The V and J genes are TRBV6-2 or TRBV6-3 and TRBJ1-1, with D unclear. With 4 bases removed from V and 2 bases from J, the gap between germline ends came to 5 bases. The CDR3 has 12 residues. CDR1 and CDR2 from the germline V gene are MNHEY and SVGEGT. The CDR3 reads CASSFLNTEAFF. The CDR3, as DNA: TGTGCCAGCAGTTTCTTAAACACTGAAGCTTTCTTT.

The chain employs TRBV18 and TRBJ2-5; D may be TRBD1 (6 bases). The V gene's germline CDR1 is KGHSH and CDR2 LQKENI. V was shortened by 2 bases and J by 1 base, with 14 bases between the two germline ends. The CDR3 runs 16 residues. DNA for the CDR3: TGTGCCAGCTCACCAATGCAGGGGTATTTCCAAGAGACCCAGTACTTC. Protein: CASSPMQGYFQETQYF.

The rearrangement links TRBV18 to TRBJ2-7; TRBD1 agrees at 7 bases. The CDR3 is 15 amino acids. The J segment lost 3 bases and the V segment lost 4 bases, leaving 9 bases of the junction unmatched. From germline, CDR1 is KGHSH and CDR2 LQKENI. CDR3 DNA sequence: TGTGCCAGCTCACAACCGGGACAGCTGTTCTACGAGCAGTACTTC. This sequence encodes CASSQPGQLFYEQYF.

This sequence joins TRBV11-2 and TRBJ2-1, with no clear D. Germline V lookup: CDR1 SGHAT, CDR2 FQNNGV. The CDR3 is 16 amino acids. Trimming removed 5 bases from V and 0 bases from J, with 14 bases in between. This CDR3 reads CASSPPAVSSYNEQFF. CDR3 bases: TGTGCCAGCAGCCCCCCGGCGGTTAGCTCCTACAATGAGCAGTTCTTC.

About this clone: The identical CDR3 is also encoded by other nucleotide sequences in the sample. The gene calls are TRBV30 and TRBJ2-7, with 8 bases identical to TRBD1. Per germline, CDR1 GTSNPN and CDR2 SVGIG (reference sequence). The V segment lost 5 bases and the J segment 3 bases; nucleotides outside the gene matches: 3. The CDR3 sequence is 12 residues long. CDR3 amino acids: CAWRTGNYEQYF. CDR3 nucleotides: TGTGCCTGGCGGACAGGGAACTACGAGCAGTACTTC.